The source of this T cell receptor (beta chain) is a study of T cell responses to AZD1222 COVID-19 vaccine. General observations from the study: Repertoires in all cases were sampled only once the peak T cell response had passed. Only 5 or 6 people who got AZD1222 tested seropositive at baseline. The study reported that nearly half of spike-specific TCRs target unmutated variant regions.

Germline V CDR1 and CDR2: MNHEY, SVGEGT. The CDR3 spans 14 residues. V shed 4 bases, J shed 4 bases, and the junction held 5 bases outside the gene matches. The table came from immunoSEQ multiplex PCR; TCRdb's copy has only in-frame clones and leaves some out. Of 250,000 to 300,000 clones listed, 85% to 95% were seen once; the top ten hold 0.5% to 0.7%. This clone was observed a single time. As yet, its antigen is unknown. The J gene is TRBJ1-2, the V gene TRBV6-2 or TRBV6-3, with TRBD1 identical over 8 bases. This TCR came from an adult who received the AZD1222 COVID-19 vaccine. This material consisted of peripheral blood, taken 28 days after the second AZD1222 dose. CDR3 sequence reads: CASSFATGVYGYTF. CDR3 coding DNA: TGTGCCAGCAGTTTCGCGACAGGGGTCTATGGCTACACCTTC.